Following are 20 T cell receptor beta chains from one sample sequenced in a study of T-cell reconstitution after alpha-beta-depleted transplantation in children. Unique molecular identifiers were incorporated during preparation of the TCRbeta library. TCRdb independently ran MiXCR on the PCR reads; one entry per CDR3 protein. The sample holds roughly 590,000 distinct CDR3 sequences, roughly 15% seen once. Sequenced material: PBMCs from the stem cell graft donor, taken from the stem cell graft. The receptors were sampled from a human donor who donated a stem cell graft to a child with acute myeloid leukemia.

This clonotype was counted ten times or more. The chain couples TRBV6-1 to TRBJ1-4; 7 bases fit TRBD1. Per the germline V gene, CDR1 is MNHNS and CDR2 is SASEGT. The CDR3 totals 17 residues. The J segment lost 0 bases and the V segment lost 6 bases, leaving 10 bases of the junction unmatched. The CDR3 region has the DNA TGTGCCAGCAGCACTACCAACAGGGGATCAACTAATGAAAAACTGTTTTTT. It is translated as CASSTTNRGSTNEKLFF.

This clonotype came up many times. The V gene is TRBV20-1, the J gene TRBJ2-3; D is unresolved. CDR1 and CDR2 from the germline V gene are DFQATT and SNEGSKA (reference sequence). CDR3 length equals 14 residues. The V and J ends lost 3 bases and 2 bases respectively, with 12 bases between them. Here the CDR3 reads CSASYRTDTDTQYF. CDR3 DNA: TGCAGTGCTAGTTACAGAACTGACACAGATACGCAGTATTTT.

This clonotype was found a few times. This chain uses TRBV12-3 or TRBV12-4 with TRBJ2-7; D unclear. V lost 6 bases to trimming and J lost 8 bases, with 17 bases between them. CDR3 length: 13 residues. The CDR3 loop reads CASSSPYPTQQYF. CDR3 nucleotide sequence: TGTGCCAGCAGCTCGCCCTACCCTACGCAGCAGTACTTC.

This clonotype occurred a few times. This rearrangement joins TRBV27 to TRBJ2-7; TRBD1 or TRBD2 may be the D gene (6 bases each). The CDR3 consists of 14 residues. CDR1 is MNHEY, CDR2 SMNVEV, per germline (reference sequence). Trimming removed 8 bases at V and 3 bases at J, with 17 bases between. CDR3 sequence: CASSGLRGSYEQYF. Written as DNA, the CDR3 is TGTGCCAGCTCGGGACTTAGGGGGAGCTACGAGCAGTACTTC.

This clonotype was picked up many times. The chain carries TRBV20-1 and TRBJ2-5, with TRBD2 matching 9 bases. The germline gives CDR1 DFQATT, CDR2 SNEGSKA (reference sequence). This CDR3 is 16 amino acids long. Unmatched junction bases numbered 10, after V lost 3 bases and J lost 2 bases. The CDR3 DNA reads TGCAGTGCTAGTCCCCCTAGCGGGATACGGCAAGAGACCCAGTACTTC. Its translation is CSASPPSGIRQETQYF.

Of note for this clonotype: A much bigger clone sits one base away, suggesting this may be a read error. The rearrangement joins TRBV20-1 to TRBJ2-1; D remains unclear. Germline CDR1 reads DFQATT; CDR2 reads SNEGSKA (reference sequence). This CDR3 comprises 14 residues. CDR3 DNA: TGCAGTGCTAGATCTTCTACCCATAATAATGAGCGGTTCTTC. This translates into CSARSSTHNNERFF.

This clonotype was recorded many times. The chain joins TRBV25-1 to TRBJ2-1; no firm D call. In germline, CDR1 is MGHDK, CDR2 SYGVNS. The CDR3 sequence is 13 residues long. Trimming removed 0 bases at V and 7 bases at J, with 7 bases between. The CDR3 region is CASSEYGNNEQFF. CDR3 bases: TGTGCCAGCAGTGAATACGGAAATAATGAGCAGTTCTTC.

The rearrangement joins TRBV20-1 to TRBJ1-4; a possible D gene is TRBD1 (5 bases). CDR3 size: 17 residues. Germline values: CDR1 DFQATT, CDR2 SNEGSKA (reference sequence). Trimming cost V 0 bases and J 7 bases, with 21 bases left between them. CDR3 bases: TGCAGTGCTAGAGATATTAACAGACCTCCCGGGGGTGAAAAACTGTTTTTT. As protein: CSARDINRPPGGEKLFF.

The chain employs TRBV4-3 and TRBJ2-3; TRBD2 matches at 10 bases. The CDR3 runs 15 residues. V lost 1 base to trimming and J lost 7 bases; unmatched junction nucleotides: 5. Germline loops: CDR1 LGHNA, CDR2 YSLEER. The DNA for the CDR3 is TGCGCCAGCAGCCAAGCTAGCGGGGGAGGAAATACGCAGTATTTT. Translating gives CASSQASGGGNTQYF.

This sequence joins TRBV5-1 and TRBJ1-1; D unresolved. The CDR3 covers 16 residues. Germline CDR1 SGHRS, CDR2 YFSETQ. V lost 3 bases to trimming and J lost 1 base, with 16 bases between them. Here the CDR3 reads CASSWPVGLENTEAFF. DNA of the CDR3: TGCGCCAGCAGCTGGCCCGTGGGCCTAGAGAACACTGAAGCTTTCTTT.

V is TRBV27 and J is TRBJ2-7; 12 bases match TRBD1. With 4 bases clipped from V and 7 bases from J, the junction kept 5 bases outside the gene matches. From germline, CDR1 is MNHEY and CDR2 SMNVEV (reference sequence). The CDR3 loop spans 14 amino acids. CDR3 sequence reads: CASSSGQGALEQYF. CDR3 DNA: TGTGCCAGCAGTTCGGGACAGGGGGCTCTTGAGCAGTACTTC.

The J gene is TRBJ1-1, the V gene TRBV7-9; perhaps TRBD1 as D (5 bases). In germline, CDR1 is SEHNR, CDR2 FQNEAQ (reference sequence). The V end was cut by 8 bases, the J end by 4 bases, with 17 bases between. The CDR3 is 14 amino acids. The CDR3 is CASFPPGGRTEAFF. The DNA of the CDR3 is TGTGCCAGCTTTCCACCGGGGGGTCGCACTGAAGCTTTCTTT.

The sample holds a few counts of this clonotype. The rearrangement links TRBV5-1 to TRBJ2-5; D is possibly TRBD1 (7 bases). Germline CDR1 SGHRS, CDR2 YFSETQ. Trimming removed 6 bases at V and 5 bases at J, with 20 bases between. This CDR3 has 15 amino acids. The CDR3 region is CASTFFEGAGETQYF. CDR3 DNA: TGCGCCAGCACATTCTTCGAGGGGGCGGGGGAGACCCAGTACTTC. Full variable domain (remainder filled in from reference TRBV5-1 and TRBJ2-5): KAGVTQTPRYLIKTRGQQVTLSCSPISGHRSVSWYQQTPGQGLQFLFEYFSETQRNKGNFPGRFSGRQFSNSRSEMNVSTLELGDSALYLCASTFFEGAGETQYFGPGTRLLVL.

In this sample, this clonotype turned up many times. The chain uses TRBV7-2 and TRBJ2-1, with a weak D call TRBD2 (5 bases). The CDR3 extends over 15 amino acids. Per germline, CDR1 SGHTA and CDR2 FQGNSA. V lost 5 bases, J lost 6 bases, and 17 bases lay in between. CDR3 bases: TGTGCCAGCAGCCTCGGGGTAGGAAAAATCAATGAGCAGTTCTTC. Amino acids: CASSLGVGKINEQFF.

A word on this clonotype: The DNA is omitted, as the CDR3 cannot be located on it reliably, and the CDR3 follows TCRdb's listing. V gene TRBV6-1 combines with J gene TRBJ2-2; the tabulated D call, TRBD2, remains unverified against the DNA. The CDR3 is 13 residues long, counting both termini. Germline V gene sequence: CDR1 MNHNS, CDR2 SASEGT. This chain's CDR3 is CASSRDSTGSCFF.

This clonotype was seen at least ten times. The chain links TRBV20-1 to TRBJ1-1; D is unclear. The germline V gene encodes CDR1 DFQATT and CDR2 SNEGSKA (reference sequence). This CDR3 has 10 residues. The V gene lost 0 bases and the J gene lost 11 bases, with 7 bases spanning the gap. The CDR3, as DNA: TGCAGTGCTAGAGACGGTCGGGCTTTCTTT. This encodes CSARDGRAFF.

The rearrangement uses TRBV29-1 and TRBJ2-2, with TRBD1 as a possible D gene (6 bases). This CDR3 has 14 amino acids. Trimming left V 4 bases short and J 1 base short, with 10 bases between. CDR1 and CDR2 (germline): SQVTM, ANQGSEA. In nucleotides, the CDR3 is TGCAGCGTTGTATTACAGGGGAACACCGGGGAGCTGTTTTTT. Translating gives CSVVLQGNTGELFF.

This chain links TRBV20-1 with TRBJ2-3; D is tentatively TRBD1 or TRBD2 (5 bases each). Germline CDR1 reads DFQATT; CDR2 reads SNEGSKA (reference sequence). The CDR3 runs to 16 residues. With 1 base removed from V and 0 bases from J, the gap between germline ends came to 14 bases. The CDR3 is CSARVGTDPSTDTQYF. CDR3 coding DNA: TGCAGTGCTAGAGTAGGGACGGATCCTAGCACAGATACGCAGTATTTT.

V and J are TRBV6-1 and TRBJ2-7; the match to TRBD1 covers 8 bases. Germline CDR1 reads MNHNS; CDR2 reads SASEGT. This CDR3 region has 14 residues. The ends lost 5 bases at V and 4 bases at J; junction bases unmatched: 7. The CDR3 here is CASSPRTGKYEQYV. The DNA for the CDR3 is TGTGCCAGCAGTCCCCGGACAGGGAAATACGAGCAGTACGTC.

The chain links TRBV27 to TRBJ2-7; D might be TRBD2 (7 bases). Germline-derived CDR1 and CDR2 are MNHEY and SMNVEV (reference sequence). This CDR3 is 13 amino acids long. The ends were cut back, 8 bases at V and 5 bases at J, with 16 bases in the middle. The chain's CDR3 is CASLGGGGDEQYV. Written as DNA, the CDR3 is TGTGCCAGCTTAGGCGGCGGGGGCGACGAGCAGTACGTC.